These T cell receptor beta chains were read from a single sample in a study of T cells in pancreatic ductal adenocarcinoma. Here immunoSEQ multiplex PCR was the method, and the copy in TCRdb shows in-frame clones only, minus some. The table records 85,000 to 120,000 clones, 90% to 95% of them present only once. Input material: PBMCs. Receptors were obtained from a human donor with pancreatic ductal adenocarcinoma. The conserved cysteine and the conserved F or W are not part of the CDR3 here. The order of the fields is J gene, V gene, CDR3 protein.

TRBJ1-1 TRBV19 ASSISITLNTEAF
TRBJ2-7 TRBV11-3 ASSFSPPGGEEQY
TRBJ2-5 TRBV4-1 ASSQDPDSGETQY
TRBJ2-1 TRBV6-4 ASSTGGGNNEQF
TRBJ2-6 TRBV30 AWSPSGRPGANVLT
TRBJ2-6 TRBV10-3 AISPRSAGANVLT
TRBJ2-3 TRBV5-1 ASSLESTQY
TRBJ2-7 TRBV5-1 ASSGGTGGTRRD
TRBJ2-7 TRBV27 ASSLFDRGAEQY
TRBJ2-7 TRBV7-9 ASSPGTSTSYEQY
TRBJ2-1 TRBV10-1 ASNAGTSASYNEQF
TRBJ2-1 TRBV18 ASSPDRGWANEQF
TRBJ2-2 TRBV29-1 SGGLAGGPGTGELF
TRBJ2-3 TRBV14 ASSPLAGVDTQY
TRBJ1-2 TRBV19 ASKTGTGNSYGYT
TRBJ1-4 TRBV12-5 ASGSGTATNEKLF
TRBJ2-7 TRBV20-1 SATEYEQY
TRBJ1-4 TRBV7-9 ASSSDRGDEKLF
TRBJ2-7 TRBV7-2 ASSLGPTLSSYEQY
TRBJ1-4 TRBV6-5 ASSYSGGAGEKLF
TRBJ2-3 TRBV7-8 ASSPTSGRTDTQY
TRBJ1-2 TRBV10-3 AISAGTGVDGYT
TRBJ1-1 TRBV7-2 ASSFQTGKAF
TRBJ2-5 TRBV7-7 ASSGSGQETQY
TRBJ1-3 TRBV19 ASSMGPRTSGNTIY
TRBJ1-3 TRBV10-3 AISDLRDRRNTIY
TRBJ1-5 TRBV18 ASSRATGLSNQPQH
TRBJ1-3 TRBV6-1 ASSGRTTDSGNTIY
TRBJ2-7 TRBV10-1 ASSERERAYEQY
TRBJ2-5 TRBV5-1 ASSLQGLAEETQY
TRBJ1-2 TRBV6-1 ASQENYGYT
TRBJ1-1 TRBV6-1 ASQTLHGTEAF